The next 27 T cell receptor beta chains were all read from a single sample in a study of cytomegalovirus exposure and HLA in healthy donors. Use of 60 Vbeta and 13 Jbeta primers characterized the PCR. Measured with immunoSEQ multiplex PCR; TCRdb has only the in-frame clones, and not every one. The sample holds over 110,000 clones; around 82% are singletons and the top ten take over 2%. The sequenced sample consisted of PBMCs. These receptors all stem from a woman in her late teens or twenties in good health and CMV-seropositive.

This clone occurred a few times. The chain carries TRBV20-1 and TRBJ1-5; D is uncertain. CDR1 and CDR2 from the germline V gene are DFQATT and SNEGSKA (reference sequence). V lost 3 bases and J lost 7, with 7 bases in between. There are 11 residues in the CDR3. The CDR3 region is CSARSGQPQHF. The CDR3 nucleotides are TGCAGTGCTAGGAGCGGGCAGCCCCAGCATTTT.

The chain couples TRBV7-2 to TRBJ1-5; D is perhaps TRBD1 (5 bases). The CDR3 consists of 15 residues. The germline CDR1 and CDR2 sequences are SGHTA and FQGNSA. Trimming shortened V by 1 base and J by 9 bases, and 16 bases separated the two germline ends. The CDR3 nucleotides are TGTGCCAGCAGCTTAGGGGGTTCCAAGGGGATGCCCCAGCATTTT. Translated, it gives CASSLGGSKGMPQHF.

The chain combines TRBV14 with TRBJ1-5; D remains unclear. Germline CDR1 is SGHDN and CDR2 is FVKESK. V lost 2 bases to trimming and J lost 3 bases, with 20 bases between them. The CDR3 is 18 amino acids. The CDR3 DNA follows: TGTGCCAGCAGCCAACCCGGGAGAGGGTCAGAAGACAATCAGCCCCAGCATTTT. This encodes CASSQPGRGSEDNQPQHF.

For this clone: The same CDR3 arises from other DNA sequences in this sample as well. The chain joins TRBV5-8 to TRBJ2-3; 8 bases agree with TRBD1. Germline V CDR1 and CDR2: SGHTS, YDEGEE. The V gene end was trimmed by 2 bases and the J gene end by 0 bases; junction bases not matched to a gene: 2. The CDR3 covers 15 residues. CDR3 protein: CASSLGQGSTDTQYF. The DNA for the CDR3 is TGTGCCAGCAGCTTAGGACAGGGCAGCACAGATACGCAGTATTTT.

The chain has TRBV5-5 and TRBJ1-3; 9 nucleotides align to TRBD1. Germline assignment: CDR1 SGHKS and CDR2 YYEKEE (reference sequence). V lost 4 bases, J lost 0 bases, and 5 bases stayed unmatched. The CDR3 length is 16 residues. The CDR3 sequence: CASSPGTGSSGNTIYF. CDR3 DNA sequence: TGTGCCAGCAGCCCGGGGACAGGGAGCTCTGGAAACACCATATATTTT. Combining the CDR3 with reference TRBV5-5 and TRBJ1-3 gives the whole variable domain DAGVTQSPTHLIKTRGQQVTLRCSPISGHKSVSWYQQVLGQGPQFIFQYYEKEERGRGNFPDRFSARQFPNYSSELNVNALLLGDSALYLCASSPGTGSSGNTIYFGEGSWLTVV.

This chain connects TRBV14 to TRBJ1-6; D may be TRBD1 (6 bases). Germline values: CDR1 SGHDN, CDR2 FVKESK. Trimming took off 5 bases at V and 4 bases at J, with 12 bases between the two ends. The CDR3 sequence is 15 residues long. Here the CDR3 DNA reads TGTGCCAGCAGCAAGCAACAGGGATATAATTCACCCCTCCACTTT. As protein: CASSKQQGYNSPLHF.

J is TRBJ2-5 and V is TRBV7-9; 9 nucleotides match TRBD2. The CDR3 loop spans 14 amino acids. The V gene's germline CDR1 is SEHNR and CDR2 FQNEAQ (reference sequence). Trimming at V came to 3 bases and at J to 5 bases, leaving 4 bases not matched to a gene. CDR3 amino acids: CASSFAGGPETQYF. The CDR3 region has the DNA TGTGCCAGCAGCTTCGCGGGGGGGCCGGAGACCCAGTACTTC.

This chain uses TRBV4-1 with TRBJ1-2, with D perhaps TRBD1 (6 bases). Germline values: CDR1 MGHRA, CDR2 YSYEKL. Trimming took off 3 bases at V and 9 bases at J, with 11 bases between the two ends. The CDR3 runs 12 residues. The CDR3 loop is CASSQGGQRYTF. The DNA for the CDR3 is TGCGCCAGCAGCCAGGGGGGGCAGCGCTACACCTTC.

This clone came up a few times. The chain employs TRBV5-1 and TRBJ2-3, with 11 nucleotides matching TRBD2. CDR3 length: 14 residues. Per the germline V gene, CDR1 is SGHRS and CDR2 is YFSETQ. Trimming took 7 bases from V and 2 from J; bases not matched to a gene: 3. CDR3: CASRLAGNTDTQYF. The CDR3 DNA reads TGCGCCAGCCGACTAGCGGGAAACACAGATACGCAGTATTTT.

The gene calls are TRBV7-9 and TRBJ2-5; no clear D. Germline V CDR1 and CDR2: SEHNR, FQNEAQ (reference sequence). V was pared by 8 bases and J by 2 bases, with 15 bases between. The CDR3 length is 14 residues. The CDR3 DNA is TGTGCCAGCGCCTTTCCCGCGGAACAAGAGACCCAGTACTTC. Amino acids: CASAFPAEQETQYF. Based on the CDR3 plus reference TRBV7-9 and TRBJ2-5, the full variable domain is DTGVSQNPRHKITKRGQNVTFRCDPISEHNRLYWYRQTLGQGPEFLTYFQNEAQLEKSRLLSDRFSAERPKGSFSTLEIQRTEQGDSAMYLCASAFPAEQETQYFGPGTRLLVL.

This clone was counted only a few times. This chain links TRBV29-1 with TRBJ2-7; the D is unclear. Germline CDR1 is SQVTM and CDR2 is ANQGSEA. V shed 4 bases and J shed 3 bases, with 7 bases lying between them. This CDR3 region has 11 residues. This CDR3 reads CSVGSNYEQYF. CDR3 DNA sequence: TGCAGCGTTGGGAGCAACTACGAGCAGTACTTC.

V gene TRBV7-8 combines with J gene TRBJ1-4; tentatively, D is TRBD1 (5 bases). This CDR3 has 16 amino acids. V was pared by 3 bases and J by 3 bases, with 14 bases between. Germline CDR1 is SGHVS and CDR2 is FQNEAQ. This CDR3 is CASSFQGTDANEKLFF. The CDR3 nucleotides are TGTGCCAGCAGCTTTCAGGGAACCGATGCTAATGAAAAACTGTTTTTT.

This chain connects TRBV14 to TRBJ1-4; tentatively, D is TRBD1 (6 bases). Germline assignment: CDR1 SGHDN and CDR2 FVKESK. Trimming removed 0 bases from V and 7 bases from J, with 12 bases in between. The CDR3 has 15 residues. This CDR3 is CASSQDRLRGEKLFF. Here the CDR3 DNA reads TGTGCCAGCAGCCAAGATCGACTCAGGGGTGAAAAACTGTTTTTT.

This clone occurred a few times. The chain is built from TRBV28 and TRBJ2-5; 7 positions agree with TRBD1. The CDR3 is made up of 15 amino acids. After removal of 4 bases from V and 5 bases from J, the junction contained 10 bases not matched to a gene. Germline V gene lookup returns CDR1 MDHEN and CDR2 SYDVKM. The CDR3 DNA follows: TGTGCCAGCAGTTACAGGGGCCTACTCGGGGAGACCCAGTACTTC. Amino acids: CASSYRGLLGETQYF.

This clone occurred a few times. V is TRBV5-1 and J is TRBJ1-1, with unresolved D. CDR3 length: 14 residues. The V gene lost 1 base and the J gene lost 4 bases, with 11 bases spanning the gap. In germline, CDR1 is SGHRS, CDR2 YFSETQ. CDR3 amino acids: CASSLSGGSTEAFF. The CDR3 bases are TGCGCCAGCAGCTTGTCCGGTGGTAGCACTGAAGCTTTCTTT.

The chain employs TRBV11-2 and TRBJ1-2; D possibly corresponds to TRBD1 (6 bases). V was cut by 8 bases and J by 0 bases, with 13 bases left in between. Germline CDR1 reads SGHAT; CDR2 reads FQNNGV. The CDR3 spans 14 residues. CDR3: CASSGGRSNYGYTF. Written as DNA, the CDR3 is TGTGCCAGCTCTGGGGGCCGATCTAACTATGGCTACACCTTC. The full variable domain, its missing parts supplied by reference TRBV11-2 and TRBJ1-2, is EAGVAQSPRYKIIEKRQSVAFWCNPISGHATLYWYQQILGQGPKLLIQFQNNGVVDDSQLPKDRFSAERLKGVDSTLKIQPAKLEDSAVYLCASSGGRSNYGYTFGSGTRLTVV.

V usage is TRBV6-1 and J usage is TRBJ1-1; D is undetermined. The V gene lost 8 bases and the J gene lost 1 base, with 11 bases spanning the gap. This CDR3 is built from 13 residues. Germline assignment: CDR1 MNHNS and CDR2 SASEGT. CDR3 residues: CASGLNKNTEAFF. In DNA, the CDR3 is TGTGCCAGCGGGCTTAATAAGAACACTGAAGCTTTCTTT.

The chain combines TRBV6-6 with TRBJ2-1; 10 bases map to TRBD1. The CDR3 consists of 15 residues. Unmatched junction bases numbered 9, after V lost 6 bases and J lost 7 bases. Germline-derived CDR1 and CDR2 are MNHNY and SVGAGI (reference sequence). Here the CDR3 reads CASSNPGTGDNEQFF. The DNA of the CDR3 is TGTGCCAGCAGCAATCCCGGGACAGGGGATAATGAGCAGTTCTTC.

This clone has a single count. The chain employs TRBV4-3 and TRBJ1-3; 7 nucleotides agree with TRBD1. With 0 bases clipped from V and 7 bases from J, the junction kept 9 bases outside the gene matches. Per the germline V gene, CDR1 is LGHNA and CDR2 is YSLEER. The CDR3 length is 16 residues. The chain's CDR3 is CASSQDQGGSWNTIYF. The CDR3 DNA sequence: TGCGCCAGCAGCCAAGATCAGGGGGGAAGTTGGAACACCATATATTTT.

The chain combines TRBV29-1 with TRBJ2-7, with 8 bases matching TRBD2. The germline gives CDR1 SQVTM, CDR2 ANQGSEA. V shed 3 bases and J 4 bases; nucleotides not matched to a gene: 8. The CDR3 has 14 amino acids. This CDR3 is CSVETERGRYEQYF. The DNA for the CDR3 is TGCAGCGTTGAGACCGAGCGGGGGAGGTACGAGCAGTACTTC.

The chain links TRBV6-1 to TRBJ1-1; a weak D match, TRBD1 (5 bases). Trimming shortened V by 10 bases and J by 1 base, and 19 bases separated the two germline ends. CDR1 is MNHNS and CDR2 is SASEGT in the germline V gene. The CDR3 contains 15 residues. The CDR3 reads CATLSAGGWNTEAFF. The DNA of the CDR3 is TGTGCCACCCTGTCAGCTGGGGGGTGGAACACTGAAGCTTTCTTT.

The CDR3 DNA reads as TGTGCCAGCGAACTAGGAGGGGGCGGCGCTGAAGCTTTCTTT. This translates into CASELGGGGAEAFF. The chain carries TRBV6-5 and TRBJ1-1, with 7 bases identical to TRBD1. This CDR3 has 14 residues. Germline CDR1 reads MNHEY; CDR2 reads SVGAGI. Trimming cost V 8 bases and J 6 bases; bases outside gene matches: 12.

This chain links TRBV2 with TRBJ1-1; a weak D match, TRBD1 (5 bases). In germline, CDR1 is SNHLY, CDR2 FYNNEI. V lost 5 bases, J lost 5 bases, and 15 bases lay in between. CDR3 length: 14 residues. The chain's CDR3 is CASSTLWGRTEAFF. CDR3 bases: TGTGCCAGCAGTACCCTCTGGGGGAGGACTGAAGCTTTCTTT.

The table lists this clone with a few counts. The chain couples TRBV19 to TRBJ2-7, with TRBD2 as a possible D gene (5 bases). The CDR3 contains 15 residues. Germline CDR1 LNHDA, CDR2 SQIVND (reference sequence). V was pared by 5 bases and J by 3 bases, with 17 bases between. The CDR3 reads CASSPSERAYYEQYF. CDR3 sequence (DNA): TGTGCCAGTAGTCCCAGCGAGAGGGCTTACTACGAGCAGTACTTC.

The rearrangement joins TRBV4-1 to TRBJ2-3; 9 bases are a match to TRBD1. Germline loops: CDR1 MGHRA, CDR2 YSYEKL. Unmatched junction bases numbered 6, after V lost 5 bases and J lost 0 bases. The CDR3 extends over 16 amino acids. The CDR3 loop is CASSERGQGSTDTQYF. The CDR3 nucleotides are TGCGCCAGCAGCGAGCGGGGACAGGGTAGCACAGATACGCAGTATTTT.

Only a few counts were recorded for this clone. This sequence joins TRBV6-4 and TRBJ2-6, with 8 bases matching TRBD1. This CDR3 is built from 17 residues. From germline, CDR1 is MRHNA and CDR2 SNTAGT. The trim removed 0 bases at V and 1 base at J, leaving 2 bases unmatched. CDR3 bases: TGTGCCAGCAGTGACTCTACAGGGGGTTCTGGGGCCAACGTCCTGACTTTC. Translating gives CASSDSTGGSGANVLTF.

The chain links TRBV6-1 to TRBJ1-1; maybe TRBD1 (5 bases). In germline, CDR1 is MNHNS, CDR2 SASEGT. V was cut by 5 bases and J by 5 bases, with 12 bases left in between. The CDR3 has 13 residues. In DNA form, the CDR3 reads TGTGCCAGCAGTCAGCTTGGGGGGACTGAAGCTTTCTTT. Translated: CASSQLGGTEAFF.